This T cell receptor beta chain was recorded in a study of T cells in Graves' hyperthyroidism and ophthalmopathy. Authors of the study amplified TCR beta CDR3 regions from RNA transcripts. A set of HTBI primers served as the primers for a first-round RT-PCR of the TCR CDR3. TCRdb independently ran MiXCR on the multiplex PCR reads; one entry per CDR3 protein. The sample has 600,000 to 900,000 distinct CDR3 sequences; about 15% are singletons. PBMCs were obtained from approximately 9.2 ml fresh peripheral blood. Sequenced material: blood. This sequence was found in a young man with Graves' hyperthyroidism.

In DNA, the CDR3 is TGTGCCAGCTCACAAGGACCGGTTTTGAATGGCAATCAGCCCCAGCATTTT. The encoded protein is CASSQGPVLNGNQPQHF. The chain recombines TRBV18 with TRBJ1-5; D is undetermined. Trimming removed 4 bases from V and 2 bases from J, with 18 bases in between. Germline V gene sequence: CDR1 KGHSH, CDR2 LQKENI. The CDR3 length is 17 residues.